At least ten counts were recorded for the clone carrying this T cell receptor (beta chain). Its antigen is unknown. Time point given: longitudinal time-point 3. Synthesis of cDNA used 5'RACE (with 10-nucleotide random UMIs). From the 5' RACE reads, TCRdb called clonotypes with MiXCR, one entry per CDR3 protein. The table records about 81,000 distinct CDR3 sequences, approximately 4.3% of them present only once. The V gene's germline CDR1 is MNHEY and CDR2 SMNVEV (reference sequence). J gave up 4 bases and V 5 bases, and 6 bases lay outside the gene matches. This CDR3 has 15 residues. This sample is drawn from a study of neurological immune-mediated disorders. In the study overall: Of the multiple sclerosis patients, some 34 in total, roughly 30 were relapsing-remitting and 3 were secondary progressive. Points from the study as a whole: Subjects shared no identical expanded-clone CDR3 amino acid sequences, suggesting private TCR-beta repertoires in all groups. As far as clinical or MRI features were concerned, none was associated with the multiple sclerosis repertoire cluster.

This sequence joins TRBV27 and TRBJ1-2, with 11 bases fitting TRBD1. The material sequenced was PBMCs. The receptor comes from a woman aged 55-69 years with multiple sclerosis. Here the CDR3 reads CASSRTGGRGYGYTF. As DNA, the CDR3 is TGTGCCAGCAGTCGGACAGGGGGCCGAGGCTATGGCTACACCTTC.